This passage covers 21 T cell receptor beta chains from one sample sequenced in a study of blood T cell repertoires in COVID-19. Clones were sequenced by immunoSEQ multiplex PCR, and TCRdb holds only the in-frame ones, with some missing. The table lists 50,000 to 60,000 clones, 85% to 90% of them singletons. Sequenced input: peripheral blood. The receptors come from a human donor in a cohort sampled during active COVID-19.

This clone was picked up one time. The chain has TRBV7-2 and TRBJ2-1, with 10 bases matching TRBD2. This CDR3 has 18 residues. The trim removed 1 base at V and 4 bases at J, leaving 10 bases unmatched. Germline CDR1 is SGHTA and CDR2 is FQGNSA. The CDR3 nucleotides are TGTGCCAGCAGCTTAGTGTCCGGACTAGCGGACTTTTACAATGAGCAGTTCTTC. Its protein product is CASSLVSGLADFYNEQFF.

The chain carries TRBV9 and TRBJ2-7; TRBD1 matches at 9 bases. V gave up 4 bases and J gave up 0 bases; unmatched junction bases: 5. The CDR3 covers 15 residues. In germline, CDR1 is SGDLS, CDR2 YYNGEE. The CDR3, as DNA: TGTGCCAGCAGCCCAGGACAGGGGAGCTCCTACGAGCAGTACTTC. It translates to CASSPGQGSSYEQYF.

This rearrangement joins TRBV5-1 to TRBJ2-1, with D possibly being TRBD2 (5 bases). The CDR3 length is 16 residues. CDR1 is SGHRS, CDR2 YFSETQ, per germline. Trimming cost V 4 bases and J 6 bases, with 20 bases left between them. The CDR3 DNA is TGCGCCAGCAGCCCGGCTTTAGGTTTTGGAGGCAATGAGCAGTTCTTC. It encodes CASSPALGFGGNEQFF.

The V gene is TRBV6-2 or TRBV6-3, the J gene TRBJ2-1, with 13 bases identical to TRBD2. CDR3 size: 17 residues. Germline V CDR1 and CDR2: MNHEY, SVGEGT. V trimming: 5 bases; J trimming: 0 bases; junction bases outside the gene matches: 4. Here the CDR3 DNA reads TGTGCCAGCAGTGAGGGACTAGCGGGAAGCTCCTACAATGAGCAGTTCTTC. Translation: CASSEGLAGSSYNEQFF.

The genes are TRBV19 and TRBJ2-2; a possible D gene is TRBD2 (5 bases). CDR1 and CDR2 (germline): LNHDA, SQIVND (reference sequence). Trimming pared 2 bases from V and 4 bases from J, leaving 17 bases between. CDR3 size: 17 residues. The CDR3 nucleotides read TGTGCCAGTAGTATAAGGACCGGCGGGCCTTTCACCGGGGAGCTGTTTTTT. Translating gives CASSIRTGGPFTGELFF.

The chain carries TRBV3-1 (or the pseudogene TRBV3-2) and TRBJ2-1; D gene ambiguous. V lost 0 bases, J lost 6 bases, and 12 bases lay in between. Germline V CDR1 and CDR2: LGHDT, YNNKEL (reference sequence). The CDR3 totals 15 residues. The CDR3: CASSQDQSLLNEQFF. The CDR3 region has the DNA TGTGCCAGCAGCCAAGATCAAAGTCTACTCAATGAGCAGTTCTTC.

The rearrangement uses TRBV29-1 and TRBJ2-7, with a tentative D call TRBD2 (7 bases). Trimming stripped 0 bases from V and 1 base from J, with 19 bases between. Germline-derived CDR1 and CDR2 are SQVTM and ANQGSEA. This CDR3 comprises 17 residues. CDR3 loop: CSVEDGGATRSSYEQYV. Written as DNA, the CDR3 is TGCAGCGTTGAAGATGGGGGGGCCACTAGGTCGTCCTACGAGCAGTACGTC.

This clone was observed a handful of times. V is TRBV7-9 and J is TRBJ1-6; 8 nucleotides match TRBD1. The V gene's germline CDR1 is SEHNR and CDR2 FQNEAQ (reference sequence). The V and J ends lost 4 bases and 7 bases, in that order; junction bases with no gene match: 9. This CDR3 has 16 residues. DNA for the CDR3: TGTGCCAGCAGCTACGGACAGGGCGCAATGAATTCACCCCTCCACTTT. This sequence encodes CASSYGQGAMNSPLHF.

The V gene is TRBV24-1, the J gene TRBJ1-2, with D possibly being TRBD1 (5 bases). CDR3 length equals 16 residues. Germline V lookup: CDR1 KGHDR, CDR2 SFDVKD. Deletions cut 3 bases from V and 7 bases from J, with 20 bases between. This CDR3 reads CATSDQDSDVRSGYTF. CDR3 DNA sequence: TGTGCCACCAGTGATCAAGACAGCGACGTGAGGAGTGGCTACACCTTC.

V gene TRBV18 combines with J gene TRBJ2-5; 7 positions match TRBD2. V lost 2 bases, J lost 6 bases, and 6 bases stayed unmatched. This CDR3 region has 14 residues. Germline loops: CDR1 KGHSH, CDR2 LQKENI. The chain's CDR3 is CASSPSREGKTQYF. CDR3 sequence (DNA): TGTGCCAGCTCACCATCCAGGGAGGGGAAGACCCAGTACTTC.

This chain uses TRBV7-9 with TRBJ2-3; 7 nucleotides match TRBD2. The CDR3 spans 18 residues. The germline V gene has CDR1 SEHNR and CDR2 FQNEAQ (reference sequence). With 5 bases clipped from V and 3 bases from J, the junction kept 17 bases outside the gene matches. CDR3 DNA sequence: TGTGCCAGCAGCCGGAGCCCTTGGGAGGGGTTGGGGACAGATACGCAGTATTTT. It yields the protein CASSRSPWEGLGTDTQYF.

This chain uses TRBV25-1 with TRBJ1-2; a possible D gene is TRBD1 (6 bases). The germline V gene encodes CDR1 MGHDK and CDR2 SYGVNS. The ends were cut back, 3 bases at V and 6 bases at J, with 11 bases in the middle. This CDR3 region has 13 residues. As DNA, the CDR3 is TGTGCCAGCAGTGACACAGGGTATGATGGCTACACCTTC. Translated: CASSDTGYDGYTF.

This clone has a handful of counts. The chain joins TRBV18 to TRBJ1-5, with 9 bases that match TRBD1. Unmatched junction bases numbered 4, after V lost 3 bases and J lost 7 bases. The CDR3 covers 14 residues. The V gene's germline CDR1 is KGHSH and CDR2 LQKENI. The CDR3 region is CASSPGQGSQPQHF. In DNA, the CDR3 is TGTGCCAGCTCACCGGGACAGGGCAGCCAGCCCCAGCATTTT.

V usage is TRBV25-1 and J usage is TRBJ1-1; D is unresolved. V lost 5 bases, J lost 1 base, and 11 bases lay in between. This CDR3 is built from 14 residues. Germline CDR1 MGHDK, CDR2 SYGVNS. CDR3 coding DNA: TGTGCCAGCAGTTCTGACACTAGGAACACTGAAGCTTTCTTT. This encodes CASSSDTRNTEAFF.

The count of this clone is one. The rearrangement links TRBV5-6 to TRBJ1-1, with D unclear. CDR3 length: 13 residues. Germline lookup yields CDR1 SGHDT and CDR2 YYEEEE. The V end was cut by 4 bases, the J end by 3 bases, with 10 bases between. CDR3: CASSTREHTEAFF. In DNA form, the CDR3 reads TGTGCCAGCAGCACTAGGGAGCACACTGAAGCTTTCTTT.

The rearrangement uses TRBV19 and TRBJ2-3, with D perhaps matching TRBD2 (5 bases). The length of the CDR3 is 14 residues. Germline values: CDR1 LNHDA, CDR2 SQIVND (reference sequence). V was shortened by 5 bases and J by 4 bases, with 13 bases between the two germline ends. CDR3 sequence (DNA): TGTGCCAGTAGTCCCCGGGAAGAGGCAGATACGCAGTATTTT. Translating gives CASSPREEADTQYF.

The V gene is TRBV7-2, the J gene TRBJ2-6; 7 nucleotides match TRBD1. The CDR3 totals 18 residues. Germline V CDR1 and CDR2: SGHTA, FQGNSA. Trimming removed 4 bases from V and 0 bases from J; junction bases left unmatched: 9. Here the CDR3 DNA reads TGTGCCAGCAGCTGGGGACAGTTCCGAAGCTCTGGGGCCAACGTCCTGACTTTC. Amino acid sequence: CASSWGQFRSSGANVLTF.

This clone was detected only a few times. The rearrangement joins TRBV19 to TRBJ2-7; D is unresolved. Trimming removed 2 bases at V and 2 bases at J, with 7 bases between. This CDR3 is built from 13 residues. The germline V gene encodes CDR1 LNHDA and CDR2 SQIVND (reference sequence). DNA of the CDR3: TGTGCCAGTAGTATAATCCTTACCTACGAGCAGTACTTC. Translating it yields CASSIILTYEQYF. The whole variable domain, filled in from reference TRBV19 and TRBJ2-7, reads DGGITQSPKYLFRKEGQNVTLSCEQNLNHDAMYWYRQDPGQGLRLIYYSQIVNDFQKGDIAEGYSVSREKKESFPLTVTSAQKNPTAFYLCASSIILTYEQYFGPGTRLTVT.

The CDR3 here is CASSLGGGTETQYF. CDR3 nucleotide sequence: TGTGCCAGCAGCTTAGGAGGGGGTACAGAGACCCAGTACTTC. The rearrangement joins TRBV11-3 to TRBJ2-5; possibly TRBD1 for D (6 bases). Germline V lookup: CDR1 SGHNT, CDR2 YENEEA. The CDR3 covers 14 residues. Trimming removed 1 base at V and 4 bases at J, with 10 bases between.

The J gene is TRBJ2-7, the V gene TRBV11-2; D not resolved. The CDR3 extends over 13 amino acids. Trimming took off 3 bases at V and 0 bases at J, with 6 bases between the two ends. Germline V gives CDR1 SGHAT, CDR2 FQNNGV. CDR3 DNA sequence: TGTGCCAGCAGCTTGGGCAGCTCCTACGAGCAGTACGTC. Residues: CASSLGSSYEQYV.

V is TRBV4-2 and J is TRBJ2-7, with TRBD2 matching over 8 bases. J was trimmed by 3 bases and V by 1 base; bases with no gene match: 5. This CDR3 has 15 residues. In germline, CDR1 is LGHNA, CDR2 YNFKEQ. This CDR3 is CASSQAASGHYEQYF. For the CDR3, the DNA is TGTGCCAGCAGCCAAGCGGCTAGCGGGCACTACGAGCAGTACTTC.